These 21 T cell receptor beta chains originate from one sample sequenced in a study of blood T cells in healthy people across ages. Primed by a sample-barcoded 5' primer and a J-beta primer mix, a second PCR proceeded for 7 to 11 cycles. One entry per CDR3 protein, called by TCRdb with MiXCR from the 5' RACE reads. The table has over 300,000 distinct CDR3 sequences, 45% to 65% seen once. Input material: blood. The source of these receptors is a man in his sixties in good health.

This clonotype showed up many times. The DNA for the CDR3 is TGTGCCAGCAGTTTAACCCCTAGCGGGAGAGGGAAAAACATTCAGTACTTC. It encodes CASSLTPSGRGKNIQYF. This chain connects TRBV28 to TRBJ2-4; 10 positions agree with TRBD2. The germline V gene encodes CDR1 MDHEN and CDR2 SYDVKM. The V and J ends lost 2 bases and 4 bases, in that order; junction bases with no gene match: 8. This CDR3 contains 17 residues.

The V call is TRBV11-2, the J call TRBJ1-2; D gene unclear. Per germline, CDR1 SGHAT and CDR2 FQNNGV. The CDR3 runs 17 residues. Trimming removed 2 bases from V and 0 bases from J, with 16 bases in between. The CDR3 loop is CASSLSSAGNANYGYTF. For the CDR3, the DNA is TGTGCCAGCAGCTTAAGTTCGGCAGGCAACGCTAACTATGGCTACACCTTC.

V gene TRBV9 combines with J gene TRBJ2-5, with a possible D match to TRBD2 (5 bases). The CDR3 has 14 residues. Germline CDR1 SGDLS, CDR2 YYNGEE. V was trimmed by 0 bases and J by 4 bases, leaving 10 bases between them. The CDR3 DNA reads TGTGCCAGCAGCGTAGCTAGTCTAGCAGAGACCCAGTACTTC. Translation: CASSVASLAETQYF. Full variable domain (missing parts from reference TRBV9 and TRBJ2-5): DSGVTQTPKHLITATGQRVTLRCSPRSGDLSVYWYQQSLDQGLQFLIQYYNGEERAKGNILERFSAQQFPDLHSELNLSSLELGDSALYFCASSVASLAETQYFGPGTRLLVL.

This chain connects TRBV7-3 to TRBJ2-5, with 8 bases matching TRBD2. CDR3 length equals 13 residues. V was clipped by 6 bases and J by 3 bases; unmatched bases: 3. Per the germline V gene, CDR1 is SGHTA and CDR2 is FQGTGA. In DNA form, the CDR3 reads TGTGCCAGCAGTTCACTAGCGGAAGAGACCCAGTACTTC. Translation: CASSSLAEETQYF.

The chain has TRBV7-9 and TRBJ2-7; TRBD1 matches 8 bases. V shed 1 base, J shed 3 bases, and the junction held 5 bases outside the gene matches. Germline V lookup: CDR1 SEHNR, CDR2 FQNEAQ (reference sequence). The CDR3 loop spans 15 amino acids. CDR3 region: CASSLGQGQIYEQYF. The CDR3 bases are TGTGCCAGCAGCTTAGGACAGGGGCAGATCTACGAGCAGTACTTC.

The chain has TRBV11-2 and TRBJ1-2; D ambiguous. Trimming pared 1 base from V and 0 bases from J, leaving 18 bases between. This CDR3 spans 18 amino acids. Germline-derived CDR1 and CDR2 are SGHAT and FQNNGV. Here the CDR3 reads CASSLGGLASISNYGYTF. In nucleotides, the CDR3 is TGTGCCAGCAGCTTAGGAGGGCTAGCTAGTATATCTAACTATGGCTACACCTTC.

V usage is TRBV28 and J usage is TRBJ1-5, with D maybe TRBD1 (5 bases). V lost 4 bases and J lost 1, with 17 bases in between. Germline CDR1 and CDR2: MDHEN and SYDVKM. The CDR3 consists of 17 residues. The CDR3 is CASSSLGRGASNQPQHF. The CDR3 nucleotides read TGTGCCAGCAGTTCCCTCGGGCGAGGGGCAAGCAATCAGCCCCAGCATTTT.

The V gene is TRBV4-1, the J gene TRBJ1-4, with TRBD1 matching 9 bases. The CDR3 totals 19 residues. V lost 0 bases and J lost 4; bases outside the gene matches: 12. Germline V gene sequence: CDR1 MGHRA, CDR2 YSYEKL. The CDR3 DNA reads TGCGCCAGCAGCCAAGATAGGGGACAGGGATTGTTGGGTAATGAAAAACTGTTTTTT. Translation gives CASSQDRGQGLLGNEKLFF.

The V gene is TRBV6-6, the J gene TRBJ2-3; 7 bases agree with TRBD2. The CDR3 extends over 14 amino acids. V trimming: 11 bases; J trimming: 2 bases; junction bases outside the gene matches: 10. Germline V lookup: CDR1 MNHNY, CDR2 SVGAGI (reference sequence). CDR3 in amino acids: CAGGERGPTDTQYF. CDR3 in DNA: TGTGCCGGAGGGGAGCGGGGCCCCACAGATACGCAGTATTTT.

This rearrangement joins TRBV25-1 to TRBJ2-5; D possibly corresponds to TRBD1 (5 bases). The CDR3 is 13 amino acids. V shed 6 bases and J shed 1 base, with 9 bases lying between them. Germline CDR1 reads MGHDK; CDR2 reads SYGVNS. The CDR3 coding sequence is TGTGCCAGCAGCAGACAGCGCCAAGAGACCCAGTACTTC. Its protein product is CASSRQRQETQYF.

This clonotype came up many times. The chain has TRBV6-1 and TRBJ1-2; D is perhaps TRBD1 (5 bases). This CDR3 is built from 15 residues. CDR1 and CDR2 from the germline V gene are MNHNS and SASEGT. Deletions cut 6 bases from V and 3 bases from J, with 17 bases between. CDR3 in DNA: TGTGCCAGCAGCCCCGAGGGGTGGGGGGACTATGGCTACACCTTC. This encodes CASSPEGWGDYGYTF.

The V call is TRBV13, the J call TRBJ2-7, with TRBD1 as a possible D gene (6 bases). Trimming took off 4 bases at V and 1 base at J, with 11 bases between the two ends. CDR1 and CDR2 (germline): PRHDT, FYEKMQ (reference sequence). The CDR3 extends over 14 amino acids. The CDR3 reads CASSSPQGSYEQYF. CDR3 bases: TGTGCCAGCAGCTCCCCCCAGGGGTCCTACGAGCAGTACTTC.

The V call is TRBV3-1, the J call TRBJ2-5; D gene uncertain. The CDR3 length is 12 residues. Trimming left V 5 bases short and J 11 bases short, with 15 bases between. Germline values: CDR1 LGHDT, CDR2 YNNKEL (reference sequence). CDR3 amino acids: CASSTRSDEQYF. The DNA of the CDR3 is TGTGCCAGCAGCACGAGGTCTGATGAGCAGTACTTC.

This chain uses TRBV11-2 with TRBJ2-1, with 9 positions matching TRBD2. V lost 0 bases to trimming and J lost 7 bases; unmatched junction nucleotides: 10. This CDR3 spans 17 amino acids. Germline CDR1 reads SGHAT; CDR2 reads FQNNGV. CDR3 sequence reads: CASSLELSGGRYNEQFF. The CDR3 nucleotides are TGTGCCAGCAGCTTAGAGCTGAGCGGGGGGAGGTATAATGAGCAGTTCTTC.

This clonotype has more than one count but fewer than ten. The chain has TRBV12-5 and TRBJ2-1; TRBD2 might be the D (6 bases). V was pared by 4 bases and J by 3 bases, with 10 bases between. Germline lookup yields CDR1 LGHNT and CDR2 FRNRAP. This CDR3 comprises 14 residues. The DNA of the CDR3 is TGTGCTAGTGGTTCAGGGACTTTCTACAATGAGCAGTTCTTC. Its protein product is CASGSGTFYNEQFF. Using reference TRBV12-5 and TRBJ2-1 for the parts outside the CDR3, the full variable domain is DARVTQTPRHKVTEMGQEVTMRCQPILGHNTVFWYRQTMMQGLELLAYFRNRAPLDDSGMPKDRFSAEMPDATLATLKIQPSEPRDSAVYFCASGSGTFYNEQFFGPGTRLTVL.

The chain has TRBV27 and TRBJ1-4; D is unclear. V was clipped by 6 bases and J by 5 bases, with 13 bases between them. The CDR3 contains 14 residues. The germline gives CDR1 MNHEY, CDR2 SMNVEV (reference sequence). CDR3 nucleotides: TGTGCCAGCAGACCCCATCGGGAAAATGAAAAACTGTTTTTT. It translates to CASRPHRENEKLFF.

The table lists this clonotype with a few counts. The rearrangement uses TRBV3-1 and TRBJ2-7; D is uncertain. V lost 9 bases to trimming and J lost 3 bases, with 12 bases between them. This CDR3 is built from 12 residues. CDR1 is LGHDT and CDR2 is YNNKEL in the germline V gene (reference sequence). The chain's CDR3 is CASRSPGYEQYF. The DNA for the CDR3 is TGTGCCAGTCGGAGTCCGGGCTACGAGCAGTACTTC.

The V call is TRBV5-1, the J call TRBJ2-7; 10 nucleotides agree with TRBD2. The germline V gene has CDR1 SGHRS and CDR2 YFSETQ. The CDR3 extends over 14 amino acids. With V trimmed by 4 bases and J by 6 bases, 7 bases remained unmatched. This CDR3 is CASSPPGLASEQYF. CDR3 DNA sequence: TGCGCCAGCAGCCCGCCGGGACTAGCGTCCGAGCAGTACTTC. The full variable domain, its missing parts supplied by reference TRBV5-1 and TRBJ2-7, is KAGVTQTPRYLIKTRGQQVTLSCSPISGHRSVSWYQQTPGQGLQFLFEYFSETQRNKGNFPGRFSGRQFSNSRSEMNVSTLELGDSALYLCASSPPGLASEQYFGPGTRLTVT.

The CDR3 loop reads CASSPGHGIGEQYF. The CDR3 DNA sequence: TGCGCCAGCAGCCCCGGGCACGGGATTGGGGAGCAGTACTTC. This chain connects TRBV4-1 to TRBJ2-4; D possibly corresponds to TRBD2 (5 bases). Looked up from germline, CDR1 is MGHRA and CDR2 is YSYEKL. V lost 4 bases and J lost 13, with 20 bases in between. This CDR3 contains 14 residues.

The chain links TRBV18 to TRBJ2-6; D unresolved. Germline V gene sequence: CDR1 KGHSH, CDR2 LQKENI. The CDR3 has 13 residues. The CDR3 protein is CADKGSGANVLTF. Here the CDR3 DNA reads TGTGCAGACAAAGGCTCTGGGGCCAACGTCCTGACTTTC.

The chain links TRBV20-1 to TRBJ2-5; D is unclear. The CDR3 is 13 residues long. V lost 2 bases, J lost 5 bases, and 12 bases lay in between. Germline CDR1 and CDR2: DFQATT and SNEGSKA (reference sequence). The chain's CDR3 is CSARRWSGETQYF. Here the CDR3 DNA reads TGCAGTGCTAGACGCTGGAGTGGTGAGACCCAGTACTTC.